This T cell receptor (beta chain) was recorded in a study of cytotoxic CD8 clonotypes in ibrutinib-treated CLL. Study outcomes and limitations: Sampling times, which were not matched between the groups, differed between sustained-remission patients and progressing patients.

Method: immunoSEQ multiplex PCR; TCRdb's copy keeps in-frame clones and lacks some. The table includes about 130,000 clones, around 84% detected once. The CDR3 has 16 amino acids. Trimming cost V 0 bases and J 7 bases, with 16 bases left between them. Germline V gives CDR1 ENHRY, CDR2 SYGVKD. Concerning this clone itself: Its specificity is unknown.

The material sequenced was PBMCs, taken after 24 months of ibrutinib treatment. This chain uses TRBV10-3 with TRBJ2-1; D is unresolved. The clonotype originates from a human donor with chronic lymphocytic leukemia. CDR3 nucleotides: TGTGCCATCAGTGAGTCAATGGTTTCCGTCCTTAATGAGCAGTTCTTC. Its protein is CAISESMVSVLNEQFF.